This T cell receptor (beta chain) emerged from a study of molecular identifiers for immune sequencing clone quantification. This clonotype was found many times. Antigen unknown. The junction and the germline gene differ at one end; a read error may be behind it. Study results and limitations: Jurkat TCR RNA spiked in from one cell (amid 960,000 or so naive cells) was reportedly detectable.

In TCRdb, the PCR reads were re-called with MiXCR into one record per CDR3 protein. There are over 600,000 distinct CDR3 sequences in the sample; about 20% occur only once, and around 0.86% lies in the top ten. The origin of this receptor is a human donor in good health. Some libraries in this study had Jurkat cell RNA spiked in. Sequencing was performed on naive CD8+ T cells from blood, with Jurkat cell RNA spiked in. The subset here: FACS-sorted CD8+CD4-CCR7+CD45RA+ naive T cells.

CDR3 nucleotides: TGTGCCAGCAGCCTAAATGGGGCCTATGAGCAGTACTTC. Its protein is CASSLNGAYEQYF. The rearrangement uses TRBV7-6 and TRBJ2-7; the D gene is possibly TRBD1 (5 bases). Germline-derived CDR1 and CDR2 are SGHVS and FNYEAQ. The CDR3 is made up of 13 amino acids.